This is a list of T cell receptor beta chains from one sample in a study of cytomegalovirus exposure and HLA in healthy donors. Produced via immunoSEQ multiplex PCR; TCRdb's table is partial and in-frame only. The sample records 75,000 to 90,000 clones, over 9% being singletons. Sequencing was performed on PBMCs. The origin of the receptors is a man aged 60-69 years in good health and CMV-seropositive. Each CDR3 is given with its conserved first and last residue. Each record gives: J gene, clone size, V gene, CDR3 protein. Size is stated for part of the rows, as once, few or many counts, or as a class when the clone is expanded.

>TRBJ1-6|NA|TRBV7-9
CASSSRQGTHYNSPLHF
>TRBJ1-1|few|TRBV20-1
CSASSTAEAFF
>TRBJ2-5|few|TRBV29-1
CSVEGAGGPGETQYF
>TRBJ1-4|NA|TRBV10-1
CASSESGGAEKLFF
>TRBJ1-3|few|TRBV6-1
CASTPERSGNTIYF
>TRBJ1-1|NA|TRBV6-5
CASSAQGYTEAFF
>TRBJ2-1|few|TRBV7-8
CASSLAGATTYNEQFF
>TRBJ1-1|NA|TRBV10-3
CATGGDYTEAFF
>TRBJ2-5|few|TRBV11-3
CASSARTGGGEETQYF
>TRBJ1-3|NA|TRBV7-9
CASSLLTSSGNTIYF
>TRBJ2-3|few|TRBV6-5
CASTQLSSADTQYF
>TRBJ2-1|few|TRBV7-9
CASSLGGRNEQFF
>TRBJ1-1|NA|TRBV29-1
CSVEGTGGPENTEAFF
>TRBJ1-2|NA|TRBV20-1
CSALQGRGYTF
>TRBJ1-5|NA|TRBV27
CASKKKAREEPQHF
>TRBJ1-3|few|TRBV6-5
CASSSHSPSSGNTIYF
>TRBJ1-5|NA|TRBV6-1
CASSGTGDGQPQHF
>TRBJ2-1|few|TRBV4-1
CASSQDSGQTYNEQFF
>TRBJ1-3|NA|TRBV7-6
CASSLGTGESTIYF
>TRBJ1-2|NA|TRBV27
CASSPQTGDVYGYTF
>TRBJ1-3|few|TRBV5-1
CASSQNRASGNTIYF
>TRBJ1-5|NA|TRBV28
CASSTGTGALQPQHF
>TRBJ2-7|NA|TRBV19
CASSTTGTVYEQYF
>TRBJ1-2|few|TRBV30
CAWGTRYGYTF
>TRBJ2-7|NA|TRBV7-2
CASRLVGASGYEQYF
>TRBJ1-1|few|TRBV6-1
CASSARTGGFAEAFF
>TRBJ2-7|NA|TRBV30
CAWSVPGSEYEQYF
>TRBJ2-1|many|TRBV7-9
CASSKGQGAWNEQFF
>TRBJ1-5|NA|TRBV7-3
CASSREGNQPQHF
>TRBJ1-1|NA|TRBV28
CASKDTDTEAFF
>TRBJ1-4|few|TRBV7-9
CASSFTGVNEKLFF
>TRBJ2-6|few|TRBV29-1
CSVHAGSGQSNVLTF
>TRBJ1-2|few|TRBV2
CASSVDSYGYTF
>TRBJ1-2|few|TRBV28
CASSLSEGGSNYGYTF
>TRBJ2-7|NA|TRBV12-5
CASGFSGADEQYF
>TRBJ1-1|NA|TRBV29-1
CSVGEGGNTEAFF
>TRBJ2-5|few|TRBV5-1
CASSPTGGEETQYF
>TRBJ2-2|few|TRBV28
CASQGANTGELFF
>TRBJ1-5|few|TRBV6-6
CASSRLVGAQGQPQHF
>TRBJ2-3|few|TRBV15
CATSRDSGGVDTQYF
>TRBJ1-1|few|TRBV19
CASKSEANTEAFF
>TRBJ1-5|NA|TRBV28
CASSFQPPGSNQPQHF
>TRBJ2-1|few|TRBV29-1
CSVGIAGGGEQFF
>TRBJ2-3|once|TRBV7-2
CASSLDGLRAQYF
>TRBJ1-4|few|TRBV7-6
CASSLAGANEKLFF
>TRBJ2-7|few|TRBV13
CASSLGPTGQGSYEQYF
>TRBJ2-2|few|TRBV30
CAWSGDRGAGELFF
>TRBJ2-2|NA|TRBV11-3
CASSGRYGGNTGELFF
>TRBJ2-5|NA|TRBV14
CASSPLGLDKETQYF
>TRBJ1-2|NA|TRBV9
CASSVGMGAGGYTF
>TRBJ1-5|NA|TRBV4-1
CASSSSPSQPQHF
>TRBJ2-5|many|TRBV6-1
CASSIGGGGETQYF
>TRBJ1-5|few|TRBV19
CASSMGQGFNQPQHF
>TRBJ2-2|NA|TRBV28
CASRTPGQGNTGELFF
>TRBJ2-2|few|TRBV2
CASSGQGARTGELFF
>TRBJ2-3|few|TRBV29-1
CSGRTAPTDTQYF
>TRBJ2-6|NA|TRBV5-1
CASSSGTGYSGANVLTF
>TRBJ2-7|few|TRBV5-8
CASSLDRGLPYEQYF